Listed here are 30 T cell receptor beta chains from one sample, sequenced in a study of blood T cell repertoires in COVID-19. Using immunoSEQ multiplex PCR, the repertoire was profiled, and TCRdb retains in-frame clones only, with some absent. The data hold nearly 200,000 clones, with roughly 90% observed a single time. Material: peripheral blood. All receptors derive from a woman in her 70s with acute or convalescent COVID-19.

The genes are TRBV3-1 (or the pseudogene TRBV3-2) and TRBJ1-2; 7 bases match TRBD1. This CDR3 contains 13 residues. The J segment lost 7 bases and the V segment lost 7 bases, leaving 9 bases of the junction unmatched. From germline, CDR1 is LGHDT and CDR2 YNNKEL (reference sequence). Written as DNA, the CDR3 is TGTGCCAGCACCAAGGGACAGTGGATTGGCTACACCTTC. It is translated as CASTKGQWIGYTF.

This clone appeared a few times. The chain combines TRBV27 with TRBJ1-2, with 7 bases fitting TRBD1. Germline lookup yields CDR1 MNHEY and CDR2 SMNVEV (reference sequence). Germline trimming cut 5 bases from V and 9 bases from J; bases unmatched to any gene: 6. The CDR3 sequence is 12 residues long. The CDR3 spells CASSQLTGRYTF. The CDR3 bases are TGTGCCAGCAGTCAATTGACAGGGCGCTACACCTTC.

This clone has a handful of counts. The chain uses TRBV27 and TRBJ2-7; 8 nucleotides align to TRBD1. V gave up 10 bases and J gave up 0 bases; unmatched junction bases: 8. Germline V gives CDR1 MNHEY, CDR2 SMNVEV (reference sequence). The CDR3 loop spans 14 amino acids. As DNA, the CDR3 is TGTGCCACTTCGGGACAGGATAGCTCCTACGAGCAGTACTTC. Translated, it gives CATSGQDSSYEQYF.

This clone was seen a single time. V and J are TRBV7-6 and TRBJ2-5; TRBD2 matches at 8 bases. CDR3 size: 16 residues. Trimming at V came to 2 bases and at J to 4 bases, leaving 9 bases not matched to a gene. The V gene's germline CDR1 is SGHVS and CDR2 FNYEAQ. CDR3 in amino acids: CASSLRSGGGRETQYF. Written as DNA, the CDR3 is TGTGCCAGCAGCTTAAGGTCAGGCGGGGGGCGAGAGACCCAGTACTTC.

V usage is TRBV29-1 and J usage is TRBJ1-5; 9 bases are a match to TRBD1. The germline V gene encodes CDR1 SQVTM and CDR2 ANQGSEA. The J segment lost 4 bases and the V segment lost 4 bases, leaving 5 bases of the junction unmatched. The CDR3 is 14 residues long. The DNA for the CDR3 is TGCAGCGTTGCCTCCGGGACAGGGAATCAGCCCCAGCATTTT. It codes for CSVASGTGNQPQHF.

The chain employs TRBV6-5 and TRBJ1-3; 8 bases match TRBD1. With 7 bases clipped from V and 4 bases from J, the junction kept 9 bases outside the gene matches. CDR1 is MNHEY and CDR2 is SVGAGI in the germline V gene. The CDR3 has 15 amino acids. CDR3 nucleotides: TGTGCCAGCACTCTAACAGGGGGGGGAGGAAACACCATATATTTT. It codes for CASTLTGGGGNTIYF.

J is TRBJ2-3 and V is TRBV5-1, with D perhaps TRBD2 (5 bases). The CDR3 covers 15 residues. V was trimmed by 2 bases and J by 0 bases, leaving 10 bases between them. Germline-derived CDR1 and CDR2 are SGHRS and YFSETQ. CDR3: CASSLTADSTDTQYF. As DNA, the CDR3 is TGCGCCAGCAGCTTAACAGCGGATAGCACAGATACGCAGTATTTT.

The V gene is TRBV12-3 or TRBV12-4, the J gene TRBJ1-5; D not certain. There are 12 residues in the CDR3. The V and J ends lost 3 bases and 5 bases respectively, with 5 bases between them. The CDR3 DNA reads as TGTGCCAGCAGTTTCGCAGATCAGCCCCAGCATTTT. Protein: CASSFADQPQHF.

The chain uses TRBV5-1 and TRBJ1-6, with a weak D call TRBD1 (6 bases). V dropped 1 base and J dropped 5 bases, with 13 bases sitting between them. The CDR3 totals 16 residues. Germline CDR1 reads SGHRS; CDR2 reads YFSETQ. CDR3 nucleotide sequence: TGCGCCAGCAGCTTGACTGGGCCAGGGGATAATTCACCCCTCCACTTT. Residues: CASSLTGPGDNSPLHF.

The chain combines TRBV11-3 with TRBJ2-1, with 9 positions matching TRBD1. This CDR3 has 14 amino acids. CDR1 SGHNT and CDR2 YENEEA come from the germline V gene. J was trimmed by 9 bases and V by 5 bases; bases with no gene match: 8. CDR3 residues: CASSPGQGDGEQFF. In DNA, the CDR3 is TGTGCCAGCAGCCCGGGACAGGGCGACGGTGAGCAGTTCTTC.

This CDR3 reads CASSNRDSSYEQYF. DNA for the CDR3: TGTGCCAGTAGTAACCGGGACAGTTCCTACGAGCAGTACTTC. V gene TRBV19 combines with J gene TRBJ2-7, with 7 positions matching TRBD1. The CDR3 totals 14 residues. CDR1 and CDR2 (germline): LNHDA, SQIVND (reference sequence). J was trimmed by 1 base and V by 4 bases; bases with no gene match: 4.

V gene TRBV5-4 combines with J gene TRBJ2-2; D is possibly TRBD2 (6 bases). The CDR3 has 16 residues. Germline values: CDR1 SGHNT, CDR2 YYREEE (reference sequence). V was clipped by 0 bases and J by 5 bases, with 14 bases between them. CDR3 sequence: CASSLADGRGTGELFF. CDR3 in DNA: TGTGCCAGCAGCTTGGCCGACGGGAGAGGTACCGGGGAGCTGTTTTTT.

This clone was observed a single time. The gene calls are TRBV2 and TRBJ2-7; TRBD2 might be the D (5 bases). This CDR3 is 13 amino acids long. The germline V gene encodes CDR1 SNHLY and CDR2 FYNNEI. V shed 1 base and J shed 6 bases, with 10 bases lying between them. CDR3 in DNA: TGTGCCAGCAGTGAAGGAGGGAGCAGCGAGCAGTACTTC. Its protein product is CASSEGGSSEQYF.

The chain carries TRBV12-3 or TRBV12-4 and TRBJ1-5, with 7 bases matching TRBD1. The V segment lost 6 bases and the J segment 4 bases; nucleotides outside the gene matches: 3. The CDR3 sequence is 13 residues long. The CDR3 spells CASSQTGNQPQHF. CDR3 sequence (DNA): TGTGCCAGCAGCCAGACAGGGAATCAGCCCCAGCATTTT.

In nucleotides, the CDR3 is TGCGCCAGCAACCCGGGGGGGGCCCCGAACACTGAAGCTTTCTTT. This codes for CASNPGGAPNTEAFF. The chain combines TRBV5-1 with TRBJ1-1; maybe TRBD1 (6 bases). The CDR3 is made up of 15 amino acids. Trimming stripped 6 bases from V and 1 base from J, with 16 bases between. The V gene's germline CDR1 is SGHRS and CDR2 YFSETQ.

The chain joins TRBV2 to TRBJ1-2; TRBD1 might be the D (5 bases). Trimming cost V 0 bases and J 7 bases, with 15 bases left between them. Germline V CDR1 and CDR2: SNHLY, FYNNEI. The CDR3 runs to 15 residues. The CDR3 region is CASSEASAGFIGYTF. The CDR3 DNA sequence: TGTGCCAGCAGTGAAGCTTCCGCAGGGTTTATTGGCTACACCTTC.

The chain carries TRBV6-5 and TRBJ1-3; the D is unclear. In germline, CDR1 is MNHEY, CDR2 SVGAGI. The germline V and J ends were trimmed by 7 bases and 4 bases, with 11 bases remaining between them. This CDR3 is built from 13 residues. This chain's CDR3 is CASISVIGNTIYF. CDR3 bases: TGTGCCAGCATTTCGGTTATAGGAAACACCATATATTTT.

Turning to this clone: Relative to the germline gene, one junction end is altered; a read error may explain this. This sequence joins TRBV7-7 and TRBJ2-5; TRBD1 matches 7 bases. The CDR3 is 14 amino acids. Germline CDR1 SSHAT, CDR2 FNYEAQ (reference sequence). CDR3 protein: CASSQSTGAGTQYF. The DNA of the CDR3 is TGTGCTAGCAGCCAGAGTACAGGGGCGGGGACCCAGTACTTC.

Only a few counts were recorded for this clone. The sample contains more than one DNA sequence encoding this CDR3. The rearrangement links TRBV2 to TRBJ1-1, with D tentatively TRBD1 (5 bases). There are 13 residues in the CDR3. Germline assignment: CDR1 SNHLY and CDR2 FYNNEI. Trimming removed 4 bases at V and 2 bases at J, with 8 bases between. CDR3 in DNA: TGTGCCAGCAGTGCTCAGGGAAACACTGAAGCTTTCTTT. Its protein product is CASSAQGNTEAFF.

The CDR3 DNA reads TGTGCCAGCAGCTTAGGGCTAGCGTTGAGGGCAGATACGCAGTATTTT. Protein sequence: CASSLGLALRADTQYF. The gene calls are TRBV7-2 and TRBJ2-3; weak D call: TRBD2 (6 bases). With 1 base removed from V and 4 bases from J, the gap between germline ends came to 15 bases. The CDR3 sequence is 16 residues long. Per germline, CDR1 SGHTA and CDR2 FQGNSA.

The V and J genes are TRBV7-3 and TRBJ1-2, with 8 bases aligning to TRBD1. CDR1 is SGHTA and CDR2 is FQGTGA in the germline V gene. Unmatched junction bases numbered 11, after V lost 8 bases and J lost 3 bases. The CDR3 contains 15 residues. The CDR3 reads CASGAGGQRDYGYTF. CDR3 DNA sequence: TGTGCCAGCGGGGCAGGGGGCCAGAGGGACTATGGCTACACCTTC.

V usage is TRBV6-6 and J usage is TRBJ2-7, with 11 bases lining up with TRBD2. Germline CDR1 and CDR2: MNHNY and SVGAGI (reference sequence). This CDR3 spans 15 amino acids. Trimming at V came to 5 bases and at J to 4 bases, leaving 7 bases not matched to a gene. The CDR3 loop reads CASSTQLAGEYEQYF. DNA for the CDR3: TGTGCCAGCAGTACCCAACTAGCGGGAGAATACGAGCAGTACTTC.

The rearrangement uses TRBV7-8 and TRBJ1-1; TRBD1 matches at 7 bases. The germline gives CDR1 SGHVS, CDR2 FQNEAQ. The V and J ends lost 3 bases and 0 bases, in that order; junction bases with no gene match: 4. This CDR3 spans 15 amino acids. Here the CDR3 DNA reads TGTGCCAGCAGCTTTCACGGACAGGTGAACACTGAAGCTTTCTTT. This sequence encodes CASSFHGQVNTEAFF.

The genes are TRBV18 and TRBJ1-1; D gene uncertain. This CDR3 contains 13 residues. The germline V gene has CDR1 KGHSH and CDR2 LQKENI. The V gene lost 1 base and the J gene lost 1 base, with 4 bases spanning the gap. CDR3 protein: CASSPLENTEAFF. CDR3 DNA sequence: TGTGCCAGCTCACCACTAGAGAACACTGAAGCTTTCTTT. Full variable domain (missing parts from reference TRBV18 and TRBJ1-1): NAGVMQNPRHLVRRRGQEARLRCSPMKGHSHVYWYRQLPEEGLKFMVYLQKENIIDESGMPKERFSAEFPKEGPSILRIQQVVRGDSAAYFCASSPLENTEAFFGQGTRLTVV.

This clone was picked up one time. The J gene is TRBJ2-2, the V gene TRBV29-1; 7 nucleotides match TRBD2. V lost 7 bases to trimming and J lost 0 bases; unmatched junction nucleotides: 5. The CDR3 covers 14 residues. Germline V lookup: CDR1 SQVTM, CDR2 ANQGSEA. The CDR3 nucleotides are TGCAGCGCGTCTAGCGGTACGAACACCGGGGAGCTGTTTTTT. Translation gives CSASSGTNTGELFF.

The V gene is TRBV7-9, the J gene TRBJ2-3; D is perhaps TRBD2 (6 bases). The germline V gene encodes CDR1 SEHNR and CDR2 FQNEAQ (reference sequence). Trimming shortened V by 5 bases and J by 5 bases, and 14 bases separated the two germline ends. CDR3 length equals 14 residues. CDR3 sequence reads: CASSISLGGDTQYF. CDR3 sequence (DNA): TGTGCCAGCAGCATTAGCTTGGGGGGAGATACGCAGTATTTT. Full variable domain (missing parts from reference TRBV7-9 and TRBJ2-3): DTGVSQNPRHKITKRGQNVTFRCDPISEHNRLYWYRQTLGQGPEFLTYFQNEAQLEKSRLLSDRFSAERPKGSFSTLEIQRTEQGDSAMYLCASSISLGGDTQYFGPGTRLTVL.

This chain links TRBV11-3 with TRBJ2-2; D perhaps matches TRBD2 (5 bases). CDR1 is SGHNT, CDR2 YENEEA, per germline. This CDR3 is 14 amino acids long. The V and J ends lost 4 bases and 9 bases respectively, with 15 bases between them. The CDR3 DNA follows: TGTGCCAGCAGCTCGAGGTCGGGGTTCCGGGAGCTGTTTTTT. Its translation is CASSSRSGFRELFF.

The genes are TRBV2 and TRBJ2-7; possibly TRBD1 for D (6 bases). CDR1 is SNHLY, CDR2 FYNNEI, per germline. This CDR3 contains 11 residues. Trimming cost V 6 bases and J 3 bases, with 6 bases left between them. The CDR3 DNA sequence: TGTGCCAGCAGACAGGGCTACGAGCAGTACTTC. Its protein product is CASRQGYEQYF.

The chain recombines TRBV5-1 with TRBJ2-7; 7 nucleotides line up with TRBD1. J was trimmed by 6 bases and V by 3 bases; bases with no gene match: 12. CDR1 and CDR2 from the germline V gene are SGHRS and YFSETQ. The CDR3 has 15 amino acids. CDR3 protein: CASSSILTGIGEQYF. CDR3 coding DNA: TGCGCCAGCAGCTCCATACTGACAGGGATTGGCGAGCAGTACTTC.

The rearrangement links TRBV5-4 to TRBJ2-7, with 9 bases aligning to TRBD1. The germline gives CDR1 SGHNT, CDR2 YYREEE (reference sequence). Trimming removed 5 bases from V and 6 bases from J; junction bases left unmatched: 9. This CDR3 has 14 amino acids. CDR3 amino acids: CASRLAGQGIEQYF. The CDR3 nucleotides read TGTGCCAGCAGGCTAGCTGGACAGGGGATCGAGCAGTACTTC.